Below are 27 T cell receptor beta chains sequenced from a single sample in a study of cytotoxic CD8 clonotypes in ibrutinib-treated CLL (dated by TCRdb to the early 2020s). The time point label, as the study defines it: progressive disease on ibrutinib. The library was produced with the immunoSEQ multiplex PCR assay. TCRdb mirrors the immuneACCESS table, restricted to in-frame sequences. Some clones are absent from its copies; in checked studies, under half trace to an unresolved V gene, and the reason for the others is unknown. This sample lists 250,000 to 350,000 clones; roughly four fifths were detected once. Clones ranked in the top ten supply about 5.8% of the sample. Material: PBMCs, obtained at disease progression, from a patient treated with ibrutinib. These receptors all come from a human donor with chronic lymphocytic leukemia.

The CDR3 bases are TGTGCCATCAGTGCCCTACGGTCCGGTACGAACACTGAAGCTTTCTTT. Amino acid sequence: CAISALRSGTNTEAFF. The chain employs TRBV10-3 and TRBJ1-1; D is unclear. Germline V CDR1 and CDR2: ENHRY, SYGVKD. Trimming stripped 4 bases from V and 1 base from J, with 16 bases between. The length of the CDR3 is 16 residues.

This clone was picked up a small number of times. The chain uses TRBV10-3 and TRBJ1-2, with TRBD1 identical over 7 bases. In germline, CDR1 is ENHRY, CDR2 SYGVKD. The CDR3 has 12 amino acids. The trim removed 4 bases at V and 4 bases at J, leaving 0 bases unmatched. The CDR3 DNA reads TGTGCCATCAGTGGGACAGGCTATGGCTACACCTTC. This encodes CAISGTGYGYTF.

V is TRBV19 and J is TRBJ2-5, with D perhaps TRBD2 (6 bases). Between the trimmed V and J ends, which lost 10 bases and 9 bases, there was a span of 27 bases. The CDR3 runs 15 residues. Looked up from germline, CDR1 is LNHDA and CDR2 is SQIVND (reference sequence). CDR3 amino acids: CATKDSDLPWGAQYF. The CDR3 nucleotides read TGTGCCACGAAAGACTCAGACCTGCCGTGGGGGGCCCAGTACTTC.

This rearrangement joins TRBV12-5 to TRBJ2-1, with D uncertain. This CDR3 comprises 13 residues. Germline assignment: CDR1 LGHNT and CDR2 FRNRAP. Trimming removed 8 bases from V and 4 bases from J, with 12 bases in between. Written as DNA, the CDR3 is TGTGCTAGTCACGGGCGGTTATACAATGAGCAGTTCTTC. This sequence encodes CASHGRLYNEQFF.

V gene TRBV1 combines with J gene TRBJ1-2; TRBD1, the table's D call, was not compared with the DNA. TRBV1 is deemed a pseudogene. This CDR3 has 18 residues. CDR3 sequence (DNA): TGCACCAGCAGCCAAGATCATATAATCAGGCAGGGCGGCTATGGCTACACCTTC. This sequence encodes CTSSQDHIIRQGGYGYTF.

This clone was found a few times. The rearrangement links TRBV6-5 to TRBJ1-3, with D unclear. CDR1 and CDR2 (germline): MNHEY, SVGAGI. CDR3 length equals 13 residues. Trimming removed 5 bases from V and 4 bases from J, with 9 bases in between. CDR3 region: CASSRTEGNTIYF. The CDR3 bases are TGTGCCAGCAGTCGGACGGAGGGAAACACCATATATTTT.

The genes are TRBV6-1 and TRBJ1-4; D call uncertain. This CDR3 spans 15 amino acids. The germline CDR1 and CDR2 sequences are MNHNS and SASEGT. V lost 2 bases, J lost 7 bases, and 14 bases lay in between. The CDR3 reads CASSEKDGWGEKLFF. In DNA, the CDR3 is TGTGCCAGCAGTGAAAAGGACGGGTGGGGTGAAAAACTGTTTTTT.

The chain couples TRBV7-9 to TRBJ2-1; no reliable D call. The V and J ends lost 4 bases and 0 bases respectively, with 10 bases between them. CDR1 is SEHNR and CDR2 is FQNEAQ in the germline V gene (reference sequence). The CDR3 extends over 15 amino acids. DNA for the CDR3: TGTGCCAGCAGCTCGGACGGCAGCTCCTACAATGAGCAGTTCTTC. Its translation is CASSSDGSSYNEQFF.

The CDR3 is CASSMVGLGLSTDTQYF. The DNA for the CDR3 is TGTGCCAGTAGTATGGTAGGCCTGGGACTAAGCACAGATACGCAGTATTTT. The genes are TRBV19 and TRBJ2-3; 7 bases line up with TRBD2. With V trimmed by 3 bases and J by 0 bases, 9 bases remained unmatched. The length of the CDR3 is 17 residues. CDR1 is LNHDA and CDR2 is SQIVND in the germline V gene (reference sequence).

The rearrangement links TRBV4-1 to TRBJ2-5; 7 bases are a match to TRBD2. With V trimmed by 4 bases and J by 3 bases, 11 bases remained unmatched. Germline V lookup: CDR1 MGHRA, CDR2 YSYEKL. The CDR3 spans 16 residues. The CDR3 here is CASSPSPVAGEETQYF. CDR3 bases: TGCGCCAGCAGCCCTTCTCCCGTCGCGGGGGAAGAGACCCAGTACTTC.

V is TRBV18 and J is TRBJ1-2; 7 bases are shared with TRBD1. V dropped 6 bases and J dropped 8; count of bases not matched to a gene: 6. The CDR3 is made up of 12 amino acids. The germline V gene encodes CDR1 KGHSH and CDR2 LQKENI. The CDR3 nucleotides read TGTGCCAGCTCCCAGACAGGGAACGGCTACACCTTC. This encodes CASSQTGNGYTF.

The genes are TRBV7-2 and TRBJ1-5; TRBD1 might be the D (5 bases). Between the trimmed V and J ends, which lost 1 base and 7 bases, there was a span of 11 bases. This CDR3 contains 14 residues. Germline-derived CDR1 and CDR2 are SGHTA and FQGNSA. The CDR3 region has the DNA TGTGCCAGCAGCTTAGATCAGGGTGGGCAGCCCCAGCATTTT. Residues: CASSLDQGGQPQHF.

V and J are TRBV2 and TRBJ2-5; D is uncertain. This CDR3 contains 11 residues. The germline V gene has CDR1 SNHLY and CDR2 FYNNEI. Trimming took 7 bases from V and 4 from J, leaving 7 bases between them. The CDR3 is CASIMVETQYF. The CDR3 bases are TGTGCCAGCATTATGGTAGAGACCCAGTACTTC.

This CDR3 reads CAISESTGWANTEAFF. The DNA for the CDR3 is TGTGCCATCAGTGAGTCGACAGGGTGGGCGAACACTGAAGCTTTCTTT. This chain connects TRBV10-3 to TRBJ1-1; the match to TRBD1 covers 7 bases. J lost 1 base, V lost 0 bases, and 5 bases had no gene match. The CDR3 consists of 16 residues. CDR1 is ENHRY and CDR2 is SYGVKD in the germline V gene.

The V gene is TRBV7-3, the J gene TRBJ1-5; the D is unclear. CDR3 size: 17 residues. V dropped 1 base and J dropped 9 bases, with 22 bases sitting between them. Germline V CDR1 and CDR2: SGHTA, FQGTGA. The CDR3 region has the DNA TGTGCCAGCAGCTTAAACCTTCCCATACCCGATAAGAGGCCCCAGCATTTT. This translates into CASSLNLPIPDKRPQHF.

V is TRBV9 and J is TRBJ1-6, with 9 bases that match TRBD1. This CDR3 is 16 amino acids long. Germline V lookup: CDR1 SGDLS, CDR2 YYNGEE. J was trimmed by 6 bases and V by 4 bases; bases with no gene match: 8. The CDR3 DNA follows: TGTGCCAGCAGCCCCCGAGGGACAGGGTTTAATTCACCCCTCCACTTT. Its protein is CASSPRGTGFNSPLHF.

The CDR3 sequence: CASSDKLNANTGELFF. In DNA, the CDR3 is TGTGCCAGCAGCGACAAATTAAACGCGAACACCGGGGAGCTGTTTTTT. The rearrangement links TRBV9 to TRBJ2-2; unclear D gene. V lost 3 bases to trimming and J lost 0 bases, with 12 bases between them. CDR1 is SGDLS, CDR2 YYNGEE, per germline. The CDR3 runs 16 residues.

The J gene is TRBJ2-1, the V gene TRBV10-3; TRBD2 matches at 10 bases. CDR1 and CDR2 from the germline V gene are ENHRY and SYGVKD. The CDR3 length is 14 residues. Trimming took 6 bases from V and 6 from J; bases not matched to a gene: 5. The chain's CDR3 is CAIRGLAGVNEQFF. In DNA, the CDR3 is TGTGCCATCAGGGGTCTAGCGGGGGTCAATGAGCAGTTCTTC.

The CDR3 sequence: CASSGDSGRDYNEQFF. The CDR3 DNA reads as TGTGCCAGCAGCGGTGATAGCGGGAGAGACTACAATGAGCAGTTCTTC. The chain carries TRBV7-9 and TRBJ2-1, with 9 bases that match TRBD2. This CDR3 has 16 residues. The V and J ends lost 5 bases and 3 bases, in that order; junction bases with no gene match: 8. CDR1 SEHNR and CDR2 FQNEAQ come from the germline V gene (reference sequence).

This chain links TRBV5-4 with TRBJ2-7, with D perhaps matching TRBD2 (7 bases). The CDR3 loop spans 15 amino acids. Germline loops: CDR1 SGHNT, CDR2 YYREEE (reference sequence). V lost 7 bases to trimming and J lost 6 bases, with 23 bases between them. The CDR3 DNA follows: TGTGCCAGCCGCTCCGGGGGGCCCACCTCCCTCGAGCAGTACTTC. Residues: CASRSGGPTSLEQYF.

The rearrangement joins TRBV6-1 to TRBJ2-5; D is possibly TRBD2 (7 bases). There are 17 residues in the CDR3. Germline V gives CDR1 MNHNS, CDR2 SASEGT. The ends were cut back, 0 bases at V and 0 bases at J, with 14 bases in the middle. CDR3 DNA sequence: TGTGCCAGCAGTGAAGCGCTGAGGGGGGGTTACCAAGAGACCCAGTACTTC. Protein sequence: CASSEALRGGYQETQYF.

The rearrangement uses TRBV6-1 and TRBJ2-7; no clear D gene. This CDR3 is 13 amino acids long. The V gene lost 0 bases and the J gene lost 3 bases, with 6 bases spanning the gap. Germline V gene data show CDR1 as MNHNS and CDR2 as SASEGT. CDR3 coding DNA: TGTGCCAGCAGTGAAGCACGCCTCTACGAGCAGTACTTC. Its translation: CASSEARLYEQYF.

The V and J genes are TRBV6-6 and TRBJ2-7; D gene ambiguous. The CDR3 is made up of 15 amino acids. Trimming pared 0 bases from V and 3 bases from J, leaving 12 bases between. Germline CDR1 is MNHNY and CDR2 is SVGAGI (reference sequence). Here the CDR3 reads CASSYSAGSIYEQYF. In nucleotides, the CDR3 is TGTGCCAGCAGTTACTCGGCAGGATCGATCTACGAGCAGTACTTC.

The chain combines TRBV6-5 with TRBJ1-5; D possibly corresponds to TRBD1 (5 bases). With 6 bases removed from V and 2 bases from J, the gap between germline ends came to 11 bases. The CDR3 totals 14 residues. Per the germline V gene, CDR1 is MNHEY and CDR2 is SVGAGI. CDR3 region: CASREGAGNQPQHF. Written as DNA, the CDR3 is TGTGCCAGCAGGGAAGGGGCCGGCAATCAGCCCCAGCATTTT.

The CDR3 DNA reads TGCAGTGCTAGAGGATCCTACGAGCAGTACTTC. Translation gives CSARGSYEQYF. The chain employs TRBV20-1 and TRBJ2-7; D is unresolved. The CDR3 runs 11 residues. V was trimmed by 1 base and J by 1 base, leaving 2 bases between them. The germline V gene has CDR1 DFQATT and CDR2 SNEGSKA (reference sequence).

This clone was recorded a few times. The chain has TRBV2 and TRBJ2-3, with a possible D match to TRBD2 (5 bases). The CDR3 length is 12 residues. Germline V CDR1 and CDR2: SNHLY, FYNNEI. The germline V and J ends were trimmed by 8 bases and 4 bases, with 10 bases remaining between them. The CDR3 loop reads CASGFSADTQYF. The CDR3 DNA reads TGTGCCAGCGGTTTTAGCGCAGATACGCAGTATTTT.

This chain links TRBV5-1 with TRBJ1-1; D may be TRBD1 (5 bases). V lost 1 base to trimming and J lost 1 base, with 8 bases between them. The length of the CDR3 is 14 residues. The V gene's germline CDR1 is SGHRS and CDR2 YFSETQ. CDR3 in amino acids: CASSLIGANTEAFF. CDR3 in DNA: TGCGCCAGCAGCTTGATAGGGGCGAACACTGAAGCTTTCTTT.